This T cell receptor (beta chain) was profiled in a study of blood T cell repertoires in COVID-19. About the study: The United States, Italy and Spain were the sources of the acute and convalescent COVID-19 samples. PBMCs, B-cell-depleted T cells, or T cells provided the cDNA or gDNA that made up the material.

Trimming cost V 4 bases and J 1 base; bases outside gene matches: 5. The CDR3 sequence is 15 residues long. Germline loops: CDR1 SGHTA, CDR2 FQGNSA. Study processing details: It was from reference gene primer amplification that nucleated cell counts were estimated. The data were produced by immunoSEQ multiplex PCR, yet TCRdb's version contains in-frame clones alone and is incomplete. The V and J calls and clone size are taken from that table; D and trimming were inferred from the DNA. The repertoire holds about 84,000 clones, approximately 78% seen once, with roughly 15% in the top ten. The chain recombines TRBV7-2 with TRBJ1-1, with 8 bases fitting TRBD1. Sequencing was done on a sample of peripheral blood. This receptor was identified in a woman at least 80 years old with acute or convalescent COVID-19. CDR3 amino acids: CASSYRGTGNTEAFF. The DNA for the CDR3 is TGTGCCAGCAGCTACCGCGGGACAGGGAACACTGAAGCTTTCTTT.